This T cell receptor beta chain emerged from a study of T cell responses to AZD1222 COVID-19 vaccine (dated by TCRdb to the early 2020s). For the study in its entirety: TCR sequencing covered fewer than 250 trial participants: 207 given two doses of AZD1222 and about 26 given two doses of MenACWY control vaccine. Trial participants were enrolled by age into 18-55, 56-69 and 70-plus year subgroups, with roughly 150, 30 and 60 TCR-sequenced participants respectively.

V gives up 5 bases and J gives up 1 base, and the segment between their germline ends measures 11 bases. CDR1 and CDR2 were assigned from the germline V gene as SGHTA and FQGNSA. The CDR3 numbers 14 residues from cysteine through phenylalanine. The retained sequence is limited to the CDR3, 42 bases, with the frame set at the first base. The CDR3 regions of human TCRbeta chains were subjected to immunosequencing. The study's processing was this. Repertoire TCRs were checked for matches against a reference library of SARS-CoV-2-specific TCRs that had been generated using the MIRA antigen-specificity platform. Breadth meant the fraction of unique TCRs that were SARS-CoV-2-associated, whereas depth meant the fraction of total T cells that were SARS-CoV-2-associated. Each spike-specific TCR was assigned to its reactive spike region and to a CD4 or CD8 class using the MIRA data. Log10-transformed breadth and depth values were compared by one-way ANOVA with Sidak's multiple comparisons tests. TCRdb retrieved this table from immuneACCESS and kept in-frame rearrangements only. Not all clones are present; in checked studies, unresolved V genes account for under half, and no reason is known for the remainder. V and J calls and clone size are given by that table; D and trimming were obtained from the DNA. Present in this sample are approximately 220,000 clones, about 93% of which were seen just once. The top ten clonotypes cover roughly 1% of the sample.

This clone appeared a single time. It has no known antigen specificity. Base qualities are not recorded, but no much larger clone differs from it by a single base. General findings and caveats noted by the study authors: In the small 56-69-year group, the increase in depth fell short of significance, most likely because of low power. Conclusions about previously exposed vaccinees were limited because only 5 or 6 AZD1222 recipients were SARS-CoV-2 seropositive at baseline. Because no samples from the day 14 peak response were available, repertoires could be characterized only after the peak T cell response. Participants were mostly white British and included more females than males, and it was suggested by the authors that clonal diversity may have been underestimated. A significant rise in spike-specific TCR breadth and depth was observed after two AZD1222 doses relative to day 0 and relative to MenACWY recipients. Reportedly, close to half of the unique spike-specific TCRs recognized epitopes lying outside the regions that are mutated in the B.1.351 and B.1.1.7 variants. Vaccine-associated CD4 TCRs spanned the whole spike protein, with dominant responses in regions 160-218 and 743-854.

The label giving this sample's time point can be read as: baseline before first vaccination. The meaning of the sample's treatment or condition label: meningococcal conjugate vaccine given as trial control. Vaccinee samples were obtained from the UK trials COV001 and COV002, which included a single-blind randomized controlled phase 2/3 trial of AZD1222 (ChAdOx1 nCoV-19) in healthy adults. Trial participant PBMC samples were collected at day 0 and day 28 after the second dose for TCRbeta chain sequencing. The sample consisted of peripheral blood, taken on day 0 of MenACWY control vaccination. The chain is made from TRBV7-2 and TRBJ1-2; matching of 5 bases hints at TRBD1 as the D gene. The receptor was derived from an adult in good health. In nucleotides, the sequence is TGTGCCAGCAGCCCGGGGGGGAATAACTATGGCTACACCTTC. It specifies CASSPGGNNYGYTF.